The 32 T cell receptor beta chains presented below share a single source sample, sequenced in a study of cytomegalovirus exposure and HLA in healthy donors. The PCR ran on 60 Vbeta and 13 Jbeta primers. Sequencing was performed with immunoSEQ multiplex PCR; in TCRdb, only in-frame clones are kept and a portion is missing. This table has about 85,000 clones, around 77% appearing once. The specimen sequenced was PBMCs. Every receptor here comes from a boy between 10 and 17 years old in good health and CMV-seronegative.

The CDR3 loop is CASSSVWADTQYF. CDR3 coding DNA: TGTGCCAGCAGTAGCGTTTGGGCAGATACGCAGTATTTT. V is TRBV2 and J is TRBJ2-3; unclear D gene. V was shortened by 5 bases and J by 4 bases, with 10 bases between the two germline ends. Germline lookup yields CDR1 SNHLY and CDR2 FYNNEI. CDR3 size: 13 residues.

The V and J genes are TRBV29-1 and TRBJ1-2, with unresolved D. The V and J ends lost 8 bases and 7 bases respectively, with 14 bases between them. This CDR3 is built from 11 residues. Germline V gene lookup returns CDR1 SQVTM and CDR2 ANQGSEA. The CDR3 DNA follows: TGCAGCATGCCGAGCGCAAGTGGCTACACCTTC. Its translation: CSMPSASGYTF.

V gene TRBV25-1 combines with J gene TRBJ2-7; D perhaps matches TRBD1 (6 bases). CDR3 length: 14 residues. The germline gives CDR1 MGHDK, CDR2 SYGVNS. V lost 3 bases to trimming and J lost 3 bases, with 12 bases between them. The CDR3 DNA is TGTGCCAGCAGTGAGGACAGTGTTGGCTACGAGCAGTACTTC. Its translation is CASSEDSVGYEQYF.

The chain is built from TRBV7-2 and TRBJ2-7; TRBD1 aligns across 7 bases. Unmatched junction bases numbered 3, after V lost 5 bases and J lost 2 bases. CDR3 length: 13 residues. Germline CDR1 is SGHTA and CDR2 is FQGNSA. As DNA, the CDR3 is TGTGCCAGCAGCGCCGGGACAGCCTACGAGCAGTACTTC. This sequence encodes CASSAGTAYEQYF.

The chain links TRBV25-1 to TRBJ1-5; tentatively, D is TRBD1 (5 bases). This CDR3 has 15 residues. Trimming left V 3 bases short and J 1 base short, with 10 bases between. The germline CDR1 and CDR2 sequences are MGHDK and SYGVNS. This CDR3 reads CASSEGGLSNQPQHF. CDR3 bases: TGTGCCAGCAGTGAGGGGGGGTTAAGCAATCAGCCCCAGCATTTT.

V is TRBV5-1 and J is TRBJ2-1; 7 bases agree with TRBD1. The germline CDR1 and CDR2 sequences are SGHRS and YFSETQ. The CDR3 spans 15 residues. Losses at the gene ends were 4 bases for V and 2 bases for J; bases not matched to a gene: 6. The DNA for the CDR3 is TGCGCCAGCAGCACCACAGGGGCCGCCTACAATGAGCAGTTCTTC. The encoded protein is CASSTTGAAYNEQFF.

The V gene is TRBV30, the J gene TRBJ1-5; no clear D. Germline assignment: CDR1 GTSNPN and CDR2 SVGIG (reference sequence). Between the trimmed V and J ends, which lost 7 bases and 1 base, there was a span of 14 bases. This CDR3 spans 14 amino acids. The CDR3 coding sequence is TGTGCCTCCTCGGAGGCTGGAAGCAATCAGCCCCAGCATTTT. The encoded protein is CASSEAGSNQPQHF.

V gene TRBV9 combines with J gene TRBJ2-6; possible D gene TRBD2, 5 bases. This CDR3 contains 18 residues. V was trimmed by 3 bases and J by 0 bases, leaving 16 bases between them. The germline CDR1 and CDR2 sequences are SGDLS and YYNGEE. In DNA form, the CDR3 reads TGTGCCAGCAGCGAATCGCGGGCCCCGGTCTCTGGGGCCAACGTCCTGACTTTC. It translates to CASSESRAPVSGANVLTF.

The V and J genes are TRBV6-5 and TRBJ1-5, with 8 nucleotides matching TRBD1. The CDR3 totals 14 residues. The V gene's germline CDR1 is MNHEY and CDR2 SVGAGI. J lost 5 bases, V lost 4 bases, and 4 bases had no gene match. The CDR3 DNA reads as TGTGCCAGCAGTTTGGGGACAGGTTATCAGCCCCAGCATTTT. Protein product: CASSLGTGYQPQHF.

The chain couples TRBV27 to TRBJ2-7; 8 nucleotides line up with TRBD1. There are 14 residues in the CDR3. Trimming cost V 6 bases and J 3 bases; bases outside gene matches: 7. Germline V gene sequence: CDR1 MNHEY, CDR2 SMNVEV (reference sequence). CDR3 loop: CASRPPGQDYEQYF. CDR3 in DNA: TGTGCCAGCAGACCGCCGGGACAGGACTACGAGCAGTACTTC.

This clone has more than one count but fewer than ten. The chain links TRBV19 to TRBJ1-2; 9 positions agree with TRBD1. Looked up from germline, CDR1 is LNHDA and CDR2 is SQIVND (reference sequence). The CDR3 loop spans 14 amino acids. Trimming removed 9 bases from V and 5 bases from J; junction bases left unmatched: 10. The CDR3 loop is CASGTGKAAYGYTF. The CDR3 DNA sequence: TGTGCCAGCGGGACAGGGAAAGCCGCGTATGGCTACACCTTC. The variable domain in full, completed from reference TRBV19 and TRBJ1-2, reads DGGITQSPKYLFRKEGQNVTLSCEQNLNHDAMYWYRQDPGQGLRLIYYSQIVNDFQKGDIAEGYSVSREKKESFPLTVTSAQKNPTAFYLCASGTGKAAYGYTFGSGTRLTVV.

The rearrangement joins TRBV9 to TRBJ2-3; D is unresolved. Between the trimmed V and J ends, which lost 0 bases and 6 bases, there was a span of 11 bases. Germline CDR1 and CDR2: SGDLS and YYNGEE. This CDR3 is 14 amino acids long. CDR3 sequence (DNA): TGTGCCAGCAGCGTAGCGGTCAACTTTGATACGCAGTATTTT. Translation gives CASSVAVNFDTQYF.

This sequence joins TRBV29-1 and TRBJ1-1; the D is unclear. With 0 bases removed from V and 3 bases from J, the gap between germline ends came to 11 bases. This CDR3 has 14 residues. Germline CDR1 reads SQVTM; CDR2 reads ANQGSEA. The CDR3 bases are TGCAGCGTTGAAGATGCGGGGTTTGACACTGAAGCTTTCTTT. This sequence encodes CSVEDAGFDTEAFF.

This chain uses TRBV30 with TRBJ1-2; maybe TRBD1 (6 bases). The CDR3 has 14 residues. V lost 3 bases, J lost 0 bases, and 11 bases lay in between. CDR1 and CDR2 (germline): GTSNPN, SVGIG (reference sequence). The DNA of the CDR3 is TGTGCCTGGAGAGACAGGAGACCTAACTATGGCTACACCTTC. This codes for CAWRDRRPNYGYTF.

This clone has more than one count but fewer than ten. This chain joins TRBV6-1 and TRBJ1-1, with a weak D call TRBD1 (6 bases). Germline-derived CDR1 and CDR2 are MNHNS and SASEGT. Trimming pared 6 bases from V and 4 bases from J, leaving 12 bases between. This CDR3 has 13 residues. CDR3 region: CASSFDRITEAFF. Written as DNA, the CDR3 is TGTGCCAGCAGCTTCGACAGGATCACTGAAGCTTTCTTT.

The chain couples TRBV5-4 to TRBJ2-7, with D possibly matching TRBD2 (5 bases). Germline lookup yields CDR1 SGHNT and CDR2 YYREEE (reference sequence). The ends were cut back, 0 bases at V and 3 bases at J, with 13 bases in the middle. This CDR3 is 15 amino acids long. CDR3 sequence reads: CASSLESLRVYEQYF. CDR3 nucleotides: TGTGCCAGCAGCTTGGAATCTCTGCGGGTCTACGAGCAGTACTTC.

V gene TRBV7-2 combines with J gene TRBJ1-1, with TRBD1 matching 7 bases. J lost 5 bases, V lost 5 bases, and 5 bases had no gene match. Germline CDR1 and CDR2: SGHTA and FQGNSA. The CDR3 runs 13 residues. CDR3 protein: CASSLPTGTEAFF. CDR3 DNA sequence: TGTGCCAGCAGCCTACCGACAGGGACTGAAGCTTTCTTT. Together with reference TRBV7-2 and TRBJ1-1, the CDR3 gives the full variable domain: GAGVSQSPSNKVTEKGKDVELRCDPISGHTALYWYRQSLGQGLEFLIYFQGNSAPDKSGLPSDRFSAERTGGSVSTLTIQRTQQEDSAVYLCASSLPTGTEAFFGQGTRLTVV.

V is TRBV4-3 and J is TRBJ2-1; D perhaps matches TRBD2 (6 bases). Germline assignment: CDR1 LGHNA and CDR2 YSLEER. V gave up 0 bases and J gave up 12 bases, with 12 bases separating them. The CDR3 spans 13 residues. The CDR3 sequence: CASSQEFGRGQFF. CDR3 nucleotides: TGCGCCAGCAGCCAAGAATTCGGGCGGGGGCAGTTCTTC.

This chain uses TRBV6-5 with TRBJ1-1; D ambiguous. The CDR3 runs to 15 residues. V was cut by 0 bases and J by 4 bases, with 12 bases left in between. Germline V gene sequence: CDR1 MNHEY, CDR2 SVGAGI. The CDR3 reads CASSYSTRDRTEAFF. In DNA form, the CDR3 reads TGTGCCAGCAGTTACTCGACGAGGGATCGCACTGAAGCTTTCTTT.

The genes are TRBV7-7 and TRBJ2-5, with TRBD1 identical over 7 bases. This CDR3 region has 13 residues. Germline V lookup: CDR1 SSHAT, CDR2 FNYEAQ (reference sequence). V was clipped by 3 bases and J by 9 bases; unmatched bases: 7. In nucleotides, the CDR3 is TGTGCCAGCAGCTTGAAACAGGGGATCGCCCAGTACTTC. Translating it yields CASSLKQGIAQYF.

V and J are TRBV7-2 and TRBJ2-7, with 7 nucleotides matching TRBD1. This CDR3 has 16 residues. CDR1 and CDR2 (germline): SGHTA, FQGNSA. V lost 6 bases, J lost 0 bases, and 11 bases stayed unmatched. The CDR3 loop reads CASSLSGQPFSYEQYF. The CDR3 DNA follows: TGTGCCAGCAGTCTATCGGGACAGCCCTTCTCCTACGAGCAGTACTTC.

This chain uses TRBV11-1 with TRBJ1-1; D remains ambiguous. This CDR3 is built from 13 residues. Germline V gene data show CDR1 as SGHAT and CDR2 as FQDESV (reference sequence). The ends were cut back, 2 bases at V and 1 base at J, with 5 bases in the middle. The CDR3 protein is CASSLQENTEAFF. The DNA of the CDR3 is TGTGCCAGCAGCTTACAGGAGAACACTGAAGCTTTCTTT. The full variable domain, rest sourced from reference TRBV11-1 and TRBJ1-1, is EAEVAQSPRYKITEKSQAVAFWCDPISGHATLYWYRQILGQGPELLVQFQDESVVDDSQLPKDRFSAERLKGVDSTLKIQPAELGDSAMYLCASSLQENTEAFFGQGTRLTVV.

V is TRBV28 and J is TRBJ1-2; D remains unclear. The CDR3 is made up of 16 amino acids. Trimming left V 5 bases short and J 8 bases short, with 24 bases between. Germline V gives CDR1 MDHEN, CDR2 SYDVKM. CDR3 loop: CASSHNGGVWGGGYTF. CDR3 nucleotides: TGTGCCAGCAGTCACAACGGCGGAGTGTGGGGAGGGGGCTACACCTTC.

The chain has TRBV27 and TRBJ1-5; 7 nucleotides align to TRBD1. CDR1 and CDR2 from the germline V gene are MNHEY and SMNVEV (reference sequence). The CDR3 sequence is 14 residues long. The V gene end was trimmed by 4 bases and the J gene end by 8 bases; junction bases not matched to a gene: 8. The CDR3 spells CASSSRGREEPQHF. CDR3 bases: TGTGCCAGCAGTTCTAGGGGGCGCGAGGAGCCCCAGCATTTT.

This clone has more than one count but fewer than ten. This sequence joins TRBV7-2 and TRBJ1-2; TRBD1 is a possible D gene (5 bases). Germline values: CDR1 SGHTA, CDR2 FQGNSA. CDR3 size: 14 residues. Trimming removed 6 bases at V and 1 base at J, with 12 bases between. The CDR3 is CASRRGSVNYGYTF. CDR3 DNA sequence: TGTGCCAGCAGGCGGGGGAGTGTTAACTATGGCTACACCTTC.

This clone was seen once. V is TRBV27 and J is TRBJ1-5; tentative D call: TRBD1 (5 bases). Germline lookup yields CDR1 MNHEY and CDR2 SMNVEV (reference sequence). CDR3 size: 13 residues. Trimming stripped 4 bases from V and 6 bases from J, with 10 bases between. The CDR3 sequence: CASSYGQLQPQHF. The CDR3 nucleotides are TGTGCCAGCAGTTATGGACAACTTCAGCCCCAGCATTTT.

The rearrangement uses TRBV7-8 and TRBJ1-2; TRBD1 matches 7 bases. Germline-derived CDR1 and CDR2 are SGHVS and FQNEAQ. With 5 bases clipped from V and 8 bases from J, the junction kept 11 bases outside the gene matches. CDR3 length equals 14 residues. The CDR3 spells CASSARDRDFGYTF. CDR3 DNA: TGTGCCAGCAGCGCGAGGGACAGAGACTTCGGCTACACCTTC. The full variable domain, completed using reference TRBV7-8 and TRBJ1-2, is GAGVSQSPRYKVAKRGQDVALRCDPISGHVSLFWYQQALGQGPEFLTYFQNEAQLDKSGLPSDRFFAERPEGSVSTLKIQRTQQEDSAVYLCASSARDRDFGYTFGSGTRLTVV.

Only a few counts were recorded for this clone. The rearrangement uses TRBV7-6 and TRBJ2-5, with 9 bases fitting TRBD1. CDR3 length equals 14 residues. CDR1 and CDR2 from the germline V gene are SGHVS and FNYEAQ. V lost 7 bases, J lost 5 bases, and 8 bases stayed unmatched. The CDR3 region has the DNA TGTGCCAGCACTCTCAACAGGGGGCAGGAGACCCAGTACTTC. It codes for CASTLNRGQETQYF.

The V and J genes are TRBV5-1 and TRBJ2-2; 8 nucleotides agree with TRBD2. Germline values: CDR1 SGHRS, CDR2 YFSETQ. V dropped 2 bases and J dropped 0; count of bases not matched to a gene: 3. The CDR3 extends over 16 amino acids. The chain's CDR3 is CASSLRGGANTGELFF. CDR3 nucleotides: TGCGCCAGCAGCTTACGGGGGGGCGCGAACACCGGGGAGCTGTTTTTT.

This CDR3 reads CASRRTGRVDEAFF. CDR3 sequence (DNA): TGTGCCAGCAGAAGGACAGGGAGGGTGGATGAAGCTTTCTTT. The J gene is TRBJ1-1, the V gene TRBV25-1; 8 nucleotides line up with TRBD1. V trimming: 6 bases; J trimming: 7 bases; junction bases outside the gene matches: 10. CDR1 is MGHDK, CDR2 SYGVNS, per germline. CDR3 length: 14 amino acids. The whole variable domain, filled in from reference TRBV25-1 and TRBJ1-1, reads EADIYQTPRYLVIGTGKKITLECSQTMGHDKMYWYQQDPGMELHLIHYSYGVNSTEKGDLSSESTVSRIRTEHFPLTLESARPSHTSQYLCASRRTGRVDEAFFGQGTRLTVV.

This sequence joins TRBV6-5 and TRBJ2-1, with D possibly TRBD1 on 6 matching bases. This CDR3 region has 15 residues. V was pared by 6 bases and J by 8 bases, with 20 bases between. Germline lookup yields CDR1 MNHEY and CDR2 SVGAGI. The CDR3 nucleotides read TGTGCCAGCAGACCCACAGGGAGAGAACCGCATGAGCAGTTCTTC. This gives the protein CASRPTGREPHEQFF.

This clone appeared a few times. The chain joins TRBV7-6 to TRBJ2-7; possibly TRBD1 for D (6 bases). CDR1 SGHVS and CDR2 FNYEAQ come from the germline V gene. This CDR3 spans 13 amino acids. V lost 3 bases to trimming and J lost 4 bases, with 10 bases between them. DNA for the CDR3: TGTGCCAGCAGCTTGGGACACCTATACGAGCAGTACTTC. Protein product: CASSLGHLYEQYF.